Below are 21 T cell receptor beta chains sequenced from a single sample in a study of T cells in Graves' hyperthyroidism and ophthalmopathy. Template material for amplifying TCR beta CDR3 regions consisted of RNA transcripts. An initial round of RT-PCR targeting the TCR CDR3 relied on the HTBI primer set. TCRdb itself ran the multiplex PCR reads through MiXCR, one entry per CDR3 protein. The sample carries under 550,000 distinct CDR3 sequences, approximately 14% recorded once. What was sequenced was blood. All receptors derive from a woman younger than 35 with Graves' hyperthyroidism.

This clonotype was found many times. J is TRBJ2-7 and V is TRBV29-1; 8 bases are shared with TRBD1. The CDR3 consists of 15 residues. The V and J ends lost 3 bases and 7 bases, in that order; junction bases with no gene match: 14. The germline V gene encodes CDR1 SQVTM and CDR2 ANQGSEA. CDR3 protein: CSVEKKGTGRGEQYF. Written as DNA, the CDR3 is TGCAGCGTTGAGAAAAAAGGGACAGGCCGGGGAGAGCAGTACTTC.

The table lists this clonotype with many counts. V and J are TRBV30 and TRBJ2-5; 11 positions match TRBD1. The germline gives CDR1 GTSNPN, CDR2 SVGIG (reference sequence). V shed 2 bases, J shed 4 bases, and the junction held 6 bases outside the gene matches. There are 15 residues in the CDR3. The CDR3 DNA reads as TGTGCCTGGAGTCTTTTAGGACAGGGGGCAGAGACCCAGTACTTC. Translating it yields CAWSLLGQGAETQYF.

This clonotype was seen ten or more times. The CDR3 here is CASSFQGDTQYF. CDR3 DNA sequence: TGTGCCAGCAGCTTCCAGGGAGATACGCAGTATTTT. The rearrangement links TRBV7-2 to TRBJ2-3; TRBD1 is a possible D gene (5 bases). The germline V gene encodes CDR1 SGHTA and CDR2 FQGNSA. The CDR3 spans 12 residues. The germline V and J ends were trimmed by 3 bases and 5 bases, with 6 bases remaining between them.

The CDR3 DNA follows: TGTGCCAGCTCACCACCTAGCCTGGGGGAGCTGTTTTTT. Encoded protein: CASSPPSLGELFF. The rearrangement uses TRBV18 and TRBJ2-2; D is undetermined. V was clipped by 0 bases and J by 8 bases, with 7 bases between them. Germline V gene data show CDR1 as KGHSH and CDR2 as LQKENI. The length of the CDR3 is 13 residues.

This clonotype occurred many times. The chain carries TRBV28 and TRBJ1-1; 7 bases are shared with TRBD1. Trimming removed 7 bases from V and 4 bases from J; junction bases left unmatched: 3. Germline V gene data show CDR1 as MDHEN and CDR2 as SYDVKM. The CDR3 length is 12 residues. The CDR3 sequence is CASTSGGTEAFF. The CDR3, as DNA: TGTGCCAGCACGTCAGGGGGCACTGAAGCTTTCTTT.

Many counts were recorded for this clonotype. This chain links TRBV2 with TRBJ1-5; D is possibly TRBD1 (5 bases). CDR3 length equals 13 residues. Germline V gene data show CDR1 as SNHLY and CDR2 as FYNNEI. The germline V and J ends were trimmed by 7 bases and 2 bases, with 9 bases remaining between them. The CDR3 coding sequence is TGTGCCAGCAATGGGGGTCGCAATCAGCCCCAGCATTTT. Translating it yields CASNGGRNQPQHF.

This clonotype was recorded at least ten times. The gene calls are TRBV6-1 and TRBJ2-1; TRBD2 aligns across 8 bases. The J segment lost 4 bases and the V segment lost 6 bases, leaving 11 bases of the junction unmatched. Germline V CDR1 and CDR2: MNHNS, SASEGT. This CDR3 contains 16 residues. CDR3 bases: TGTGCCAGCAGCTCCCCCGGGACTAGTAGGTACAATGAGCAGTTCTTC. It yields the protein CASSSPGTSRYNEQFF.

This clonotype was seen repeatedly, ten times or more. V usage is TRBV12-3 or TRBV12-4 and J usage is TRBJ2-7, with 7 bases matching TRBD2. The V and J ends lost 6 bases and 3 bases, in that order; junction bases with no gene match: 11. The CDR3 has 15 residues. CDR3 in DNA: TGTGCCAGCAGCCCCTCCGGGGGGACCTTCTACGAGCAGTACTTC. The encoded protein is CASSPSGGTFYEQYF.

In its sample, this clonotype was seen many times. The chain is built from TRBV20-1 and TRBJ2-1, with 7 bases fitting TRBD2. V trimming: 3 bases; J trimming: 6 bases; junction bases outside the gene matches: 8. Germline-derived CDR1 and CDR2 are DFQATT and SNEGSKA (reference sequence). The CDR3 totals 14 residues. This CDR3 is CSASVWTSGNEQFF. The CDR3 DNA is TGCAGTGCTAGCGTCTGGACTAGTGGCAATGAGCAGTTCTTC.

This clonotype was observed a few times. This chain connects TRBV2 to TRBJ1-2; a possible D gene is TRBD1 (6 bases). The CDR3 loop spans 14 amino acids. The V end lost 6 bases, the J end lost 2 bases, and 13 bases lay between the germline ends. Germline V gene sequence: CDR1 SNHLY, CDR2 FYNNEI. CDR3 amino acids: CASRPGAGNYGYTF. In DNA, the CDR3 is TGTGCCAGCAGGCCAGGGGCTGGAAACTATGGCTACACCTTC.

This clonotype was detected ten times or more. This chain joins TRBV7-2 and TRBJ2-7, with D maybe TRBD2 (6 bases). The V gene lost 1 base and the J gene lost 1 base, with 23 bases spanning the gap. This CDR3 region has 19 residues. In germline, CDR1 is SGHTA, CDR2 FQGNSA. The CDR3 spells CASSLGPYRVGGTSYEQYF. The CDR3 nucleotides read TGTGCCAGCAGCTTAGGTCCTTACCGTGTCGGAGGGACTTCCTACGAGCAGTACTTC.

This clonotype was observed many times. The chain couples TRBV13 to TRBJ1-1, with D possibly TRBD1 on 5 matching bases. V gave up 5 bases and J gave up 0 bases, with 10 bases separating them. Germline loops: CDR1 PRHDT, CDR2 FYEKMQ (reference sequence). The CDR3 has 14 amino acids. The CDR3 DNA reads as TGTGCCAGCAGCGCCCAGACAGTGAACACTGAAGCTTTCTTT. Translating gives CASSAQTVNTEAFF.

This clonotype was seen at least ten times. The chain uses TRBV7-9 and TRBJ2-7; D not certain. CDR1 and CDR2 from the germline V gene are SEHNR and FQNEAQ (reference sequence). This CDR3 is built from 12 residues. V was cut by 4 bases and J by 2 bases, with 6 bases left in between. The CDR3 loop is CASSSDAYEQYF. The CDR3 nucleotides are TGTGCCAGCAGCTCGGACGCCTACGAGCAGTACTTC.

This clonotype has at least ten counts. The chain combines TRBV11-2 with TRBJ1-4; D uncertain. The CDR3 is 16 amino acids. V was clipped by 0 bases and J by 4 bases, with 12 bases between them. The germline V gene encodes CDR1 SGHAT and CDR2 FQNNGV. The CDR3 nucleotides are TGTGCCAGCAGCTTAGATGCCCGGGAACTTAATGAAAAACTGTTTTTT. Its protein product is CASSLDARELNEKLFF.

This clonotype has at least ten counts. This chain joins TRBV20-1 and TRBJ2-1; D may be TRBD1 (6 bases). Trimming took 0 bases from V and 0 from J, leaving 15 bases between them. This CDR3 contains 17 residues. Germline V gives CDR1 DFQATT, CDR2 SNEGSKA (reference sequence). The CDR3 spells CSARDDEGQSSYNEQFF. In DNA form, the CDR3 reads TGCAGTGCTAGAGACGATGAGGGACAAAGCTCCTACAATGAGCAGTTCTTC.

At least ten counts were recorded for this clonotype. The gene calls are TRBV12-3 or TRBV12-4 and TRBJ2-7; weak D call: TRBD1 (5 bases). There are 13 residues in the CDR3. The germline V and J ends were trimmed by 6 bases and 0 bases, with 9 bases remaining between them. The CDR3 nucleotides are TGTGCCAGCAGGACGACAGTCTCCTACGAGCAGTACTTC. Translated, it gives CASRTTVSYEQYF.

The V call is TRBV20-1, the J call TRBJ2-1; D is perhaps TRBD2 (5 bases). V was shortened by 2 bases and J by 8 bases, with 16 bases between the two germline ends. The CDR3 runs to 14 residues. Per germline, CDR1 DFQATT and CDR2 SNEGSKA (reference sequence). This CDR3 is CSARKITSFDEQFF. DNA of the CDR3: TGCAGTGCTAGAAAAATTACTAGTTTCGATGAGCAGTTCTTC.

The rearrangement uses TRBV20-1 and TRBJ1-2; D not resolved. The CDR3 has 8 residues. Per the germline V gene, CDR1 is DFQATT and CDR2 is SNEGSKA (reference sequence). DNA of the CDR3: TGCAGGGGAGATGGCTACACCTTC. As protein: CRGDGYTF.

J is TRBJ2-3 and V is TRBV5-1, with 7 bases identical to TRBD2. Per germline, CDR1 SGHRS and CDR2 YFSETQ. There are 15 residues in the CDR3. The V segment lost 4 bases and the J segment 3 bases; nucleotides outside the gene matches: 8. In nucleotides, the CDR3 is TGCGCCAGCAGCCAGGGACTACGGGGGACAGATACGCAGTATTTT. Translating it yields CASSQGLRGTDTQYF.

In its sample, this clonotype was seen many times. The CDR3 DNA follows: TGTGCCAGCAGTTTGCTAGGAGGGGGCACAGATACGCAGTATTTT. This translates into CASSLLGGGTDTQYF. The chain links TRBV28 to TRBJ2-3, with D perhaps matching TRBD2 (6 bases). V gave up 3 bases and J gave up 1 base, with 11 bases separating them. This CDR3 contains 15 residues. Germline CDR1 is MDHEN and CDR2 is SYDVKM. Based on the CDR3 plus reference TRBV28 and TRBJ2-3, the full variable domain is DVKVTQSSRYLVKRTGEKVFLECVQDMDHENMFWYRQDPGLGLRLIYFSYDVKMKEKGDIPEGYSVSREKKERFSLILESASTNQTSMYLCASSLLGGGTDTQYFGPGTRLTVL.

In its sample, this clonotype was seen many times. V is TRBV18 and J is TRBJ1-1; 9 nucleotides match TRBD1. CDR1 is KGHSH and CDR2 is LQKENI in the germline V gene. The J segment lost 0 bases and the V segment lost 2 bases, leaving 4 bases of the junction unmatched. The CDR3 has 16 amino acids. CDR3 sequence reads: CASSPWDRVMNTEAFF. The CDR3 region has the DNA TGTGCCAGCTCACCATGGGACAGGGTTATGAACACTGAAGCTTTCTTT.